One sample yielded the 9 T cell receptor beta chains listed below, sequenced in a study of human T cells and chemical hapten exposure. The time point is: patch test 1, 2 weeks after DPC sensitization. Treatment reported: therapeutic diphenylcyclopropenone sensitization with weekly scalp DPC. Each CDR3 protein is one row after TCRdb ran MiXCR on the RACE reads. The sample includes some 400,000 distinct CDR3 sequences, approximately 5.1% of them seen just once. The source material was whole blood, sampled in connection with sensitization to the hapten diphenylcyclopropenone (DPC). The origin of the receptors is a woman in her 50s with alopecia areata. Some clones in this sample may be carry-over from other donors' samples.

This clonotype was seen ten or more times. V usage is TRBV4-3 and J usage is TRBJ2-2; 8 bases are shared with TRBD2. The CDR3 runs to 16 residues. Trimming removed 0 bases from V and 4 bases from J; junction bases left unmatched: 4. Germline CDR1 LGHNA, CDR2 YSLEER. The DNA of the CDR3 is TGCGCCAGCAGCCAAGATGCGGCGGGGGGCACCGGGGAGCTGTTTTTT. This sequence encodes CASSQDAAGGTGELFF.

There are many counts of this clonotype. The chain uses TRBV29-1 and TRBJ2-1; D is unclear. The V gene's germline CDR1 is SQVTM and CDR2 ANQGSEA. Trimming cost V 4 bases and J 7 bases, with 20 bases left between them. The CDR3 is 15 amino acids. CDR3 residues: CSVAVAGAGRNEQFF. For the CDR3, the DNA is TGCAGCGTTGCAGTGGCAGGTGCTGGACGTAATGAGCAGTTCTTC.

This clonotype was seen at least ten times. This chain connects TRBV12-3 or TRBV12-4 to TRBJ1-6; D call uncertain. V was cut by 5 bases and J by 13 bases, with 15 bases left in between. CDR3 length: 13 residues. For the CDR3, the DNA is TGTGCCAGCAGTCACGGTGATGAATTCCCCCTCCACTTT. Protein: CASSHGDEFPLHF.

There are many counts of this clonotype. The rearrangement links TRBV12-3 or TRBV12-4 to TRBJ2-3; 12 bases map to TRBD2. The CDR3 has 14 amino acids. V was pared by 3 bases and J by 6 bases, with 1 base of the junction left unmatched. This CDR3 is CASSLTSGSDTQYF. The CDR3 DNA reads TGTGCCAGCAGTTTGACTAGCGGGAGTGATACGCAGTATTTT.

This clonotype was detected many times. The chain uses TRBV6-2 or TRBV6-3 and TRBJ2-1; weak D call: TRBD2 (6 bases). The CDR3 extends over 14 amino acids. Trimming left V 10 bases short and J 1 base short, with 14 bases between. Germline V gene data show CDR1 as MNHEY and CDR2 as SVGEGT. In DNA form, the CDR3 reads TGTGCCACGCGCCACGGGGGATCCTACAATGAGCAGTTCTTC. Its protein product is CATRHGGSYNEQFF.

This clonotype was seen more than once but under ten times. V usage is TRBV20-1 and J usage is TRBJ1-1; 10 bases fit TRBD1. J lost 1 base, V lost 3 bases, and 5 bases had no gene match. The CDR3 is 15 residues long. Germline V gene lookup returns CDR1 DFQATT and CDR2 SNEGSKA (reference sequence). The CDR3 reads CSARTGGETNTEAFF. The CDR3 DNA is TGCAGTGCTAGGACAGGGGGCGAGACGAACACTGAAGCTTTCTTT.

The V call is TRBV7-2, the J call TRBJ2-2; TRBD2 matches at 14 bases. The CDR3 sequence is 17 residues long. Germline CDR1 reads SGHTA; CDR2 reads FQGNSA. V lost 4 bases, J lost 4 bases, and 5 bases stayed unmatched. The CDR3 spells CASSWLGLAGVTGELFF. The CDR3, as DNA: TGTGCCAGCAGCTGGTTGGGACTAGCGGGAGTCACCGGGGAGCTGTTTTTT.

This clonotype turned up a few times. The chain is built from TRBV27 and TRBJ2-1; 15 nucleotides align to TRBD2. From germline, CDR1 is MNHEY and CDR2 SMNVEV (reference sequence). The CDR3 totals 16 residues. The V gene end was trimmed by 4 bases and the J gene end by 7 bases; junction bases not matched to a gene: 5. CDR3 protein: CASSSYGTSGGNEQFF. The CDR3 DNA follows: TGTGCCAGCAGTTCATACGGGACTAGCGGGGGGAATGAGCAGTTCTTC.

For this clonotype: This may stem from a read error, because a much larger clone lies one nucleotide away. V and J are TRBV6-5 and TRBJ2-3, with D perhaps TRBD1 or TRBD2 (9 bases each). The germline gives CDR1 MNHEY, CDR2 SVGAGI. CDR3 length equals 18 residues. The CDR3 region has the DNA TGTACCAGCAGTTACGGGACAGGGAGGACTAGCGGCACAGATACGCAGTATTTT. The encoded protein is CTSSYGTGRTSGTDTQYF.